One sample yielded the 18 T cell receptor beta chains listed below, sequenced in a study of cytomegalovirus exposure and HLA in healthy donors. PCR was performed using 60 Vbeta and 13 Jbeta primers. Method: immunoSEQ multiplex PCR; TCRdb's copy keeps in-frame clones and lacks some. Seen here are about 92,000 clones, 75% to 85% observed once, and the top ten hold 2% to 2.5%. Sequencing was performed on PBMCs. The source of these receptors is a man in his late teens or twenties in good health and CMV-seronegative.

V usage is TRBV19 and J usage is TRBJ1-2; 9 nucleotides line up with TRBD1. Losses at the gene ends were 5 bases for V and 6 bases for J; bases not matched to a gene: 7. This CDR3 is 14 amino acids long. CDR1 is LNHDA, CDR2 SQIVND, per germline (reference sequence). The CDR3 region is CASSAQTGGHGYTF. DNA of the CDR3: TGTGCCAGTAGTGCCCAAACAGGGGGCCATGGCTACACCTTC.

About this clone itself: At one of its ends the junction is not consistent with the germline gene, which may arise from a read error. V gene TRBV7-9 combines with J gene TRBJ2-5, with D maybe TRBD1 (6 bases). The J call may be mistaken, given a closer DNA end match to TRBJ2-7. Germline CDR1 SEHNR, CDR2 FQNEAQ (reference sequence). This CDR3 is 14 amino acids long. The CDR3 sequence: CSSSFGQSAYEQYF. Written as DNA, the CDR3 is TGTTCCAGCAGCTTCGGACAGTCCGCCTACGAGCAGTACTTC.

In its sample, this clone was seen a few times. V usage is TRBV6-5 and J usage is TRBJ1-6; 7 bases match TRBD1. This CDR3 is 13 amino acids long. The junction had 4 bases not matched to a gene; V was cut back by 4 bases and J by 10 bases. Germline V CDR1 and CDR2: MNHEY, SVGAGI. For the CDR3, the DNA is TGTGCCAGCAGTTGGGGACAGTCCTCACCCCTCCACTTT. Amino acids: CASSWGQSSPLHF.

Here the CDR3 DNA reads TGTGCCAGCAGTGACTCTTTCACTTCCAACTATGGCTACACCTTC. It translates to CASSDSFTSNYGYTF. The chain has TRBV6-1 and TRBJ1-2; D is uncertain. Trimming took off 3 bases at V and 2 bases at J, with 13 bases between the two ends. This CDR3 contains 15 residues. The V gene's germline CDR1 is MNHNS and CDR2 SASEGT.

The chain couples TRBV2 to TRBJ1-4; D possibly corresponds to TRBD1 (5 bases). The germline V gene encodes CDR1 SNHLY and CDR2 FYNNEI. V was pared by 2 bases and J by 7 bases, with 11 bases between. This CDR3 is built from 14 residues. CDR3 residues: CASSEWGVVEKLFF. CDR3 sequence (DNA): TGTGCCAGCAGTGAATGGGGGGTGGTTGAAAAACTGTTTTTT.

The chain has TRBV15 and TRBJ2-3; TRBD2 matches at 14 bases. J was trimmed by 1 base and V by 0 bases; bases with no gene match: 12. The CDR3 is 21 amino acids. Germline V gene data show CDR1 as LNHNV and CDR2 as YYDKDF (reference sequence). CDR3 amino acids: CATSRDKGLAGVFLGTDTQYF. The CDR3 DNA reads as TGTGCCACCAGCAGAGATAAGGGACTAGCGGGGGTCTTTCTGGGCACAGATACGCAGTATTTT.

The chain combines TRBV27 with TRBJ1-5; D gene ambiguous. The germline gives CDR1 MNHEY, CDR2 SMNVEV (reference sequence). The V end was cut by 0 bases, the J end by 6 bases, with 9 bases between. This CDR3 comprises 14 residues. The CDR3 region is CASSLSREGQPQHF. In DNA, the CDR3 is TGTGCCAGCAGTTTATCGCGGGAGGGTCAGCCCCAGCATTTT.

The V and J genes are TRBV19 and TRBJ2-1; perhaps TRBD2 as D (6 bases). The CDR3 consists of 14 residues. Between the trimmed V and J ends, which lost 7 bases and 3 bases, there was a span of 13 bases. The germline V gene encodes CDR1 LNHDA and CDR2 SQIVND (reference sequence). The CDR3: CASTLGLSYNEQFF. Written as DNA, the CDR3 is TGTGCCAGTACCCTGGGACTCAGCTACAATGAGCAGTTCTTC.

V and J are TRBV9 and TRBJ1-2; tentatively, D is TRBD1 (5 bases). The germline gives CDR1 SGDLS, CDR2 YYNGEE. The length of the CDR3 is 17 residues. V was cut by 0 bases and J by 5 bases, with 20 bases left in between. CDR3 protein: CASSVDSLGGTAYGYTF. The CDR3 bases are TGTGCCAGCAGCGTAGACAGTTTGGGGGGTACAGCTTATGGCTACACCTTC.

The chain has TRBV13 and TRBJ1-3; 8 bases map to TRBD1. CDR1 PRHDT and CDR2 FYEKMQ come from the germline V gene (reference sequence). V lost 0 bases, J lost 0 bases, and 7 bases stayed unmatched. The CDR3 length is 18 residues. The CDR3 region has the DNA TGTGCCAGCAGCTTAGGACCCCTTACAGGGGGCTCTGGAAACACCATATATTTT. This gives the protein CASSLGPLTGGSGNTIYF.

The CDR3 reads CASSYVGRGPQGEQFF. CDR3 in DNA: TGTGCCAGCAGCTACGTTGGCAGGGGGCCGCAGGGTGAGCAGTTCTTC. This chain joins TRBV7-8 and TRBJ2-1, with 8 bases that match TRBD1. This CDR3 has 16 amino acids. J lost 9 bases, V lost 4 bases, and 14 bases had no gene match. Per the germline V gene, CDR1 is SGHVS and CDR2 is FQNEAQ.

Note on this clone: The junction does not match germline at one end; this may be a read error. The CDR3 spells CASSPGQDRAYGCTF. The CDR3 region has the DNA TGTGCCAGCTCACCTGGTCAGGACAGAGCCTATGGCTGCACCTTC. V is TRBV18 and J is TRBJ1-2, with D tentatively TRBD1 (6 bases). This CDR3 contains 15 residues. Germline V lookup: CDR1 KGHSH, CDR2 LQKENI.

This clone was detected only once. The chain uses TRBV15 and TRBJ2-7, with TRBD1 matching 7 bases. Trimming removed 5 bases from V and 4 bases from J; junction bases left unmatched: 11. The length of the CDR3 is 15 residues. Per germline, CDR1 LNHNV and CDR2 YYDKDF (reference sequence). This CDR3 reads CATSSTTGFVYEQYF. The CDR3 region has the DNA TGTGCCACCAGCTCGACGACAGGGTTTGTTTACGAGCAGTACTTC. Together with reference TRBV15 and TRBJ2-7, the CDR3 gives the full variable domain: DAMVIQNPRYQVTQFGKPVTLSCSQTLNHNVMYWYQQKSSQAPKLLFHYYDKDFNNEADTPDNFQSRRPNTSFCFLDIRSPGLGDTAMYLCATSSTTGFVYEQYFGPGTRLTVT.

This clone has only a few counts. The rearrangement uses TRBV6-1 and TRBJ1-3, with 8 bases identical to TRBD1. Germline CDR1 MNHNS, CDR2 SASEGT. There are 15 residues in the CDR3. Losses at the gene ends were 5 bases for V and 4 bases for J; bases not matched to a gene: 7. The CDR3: CASSRSGGTGNTIYF. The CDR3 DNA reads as TGTGCCAGCAGTCGGTCAGGGGGCACCGGAAACACCATATATTTT.

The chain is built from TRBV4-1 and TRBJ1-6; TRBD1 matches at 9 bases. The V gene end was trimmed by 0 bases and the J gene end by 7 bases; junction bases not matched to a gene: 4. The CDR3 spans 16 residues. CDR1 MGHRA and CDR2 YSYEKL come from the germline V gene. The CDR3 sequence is CASSQDPDRGNSPLHF. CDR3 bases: TGCGCCAGCAGCCAAGATCCTGACAGGGGGAATTCACCCCTCCACTTT.

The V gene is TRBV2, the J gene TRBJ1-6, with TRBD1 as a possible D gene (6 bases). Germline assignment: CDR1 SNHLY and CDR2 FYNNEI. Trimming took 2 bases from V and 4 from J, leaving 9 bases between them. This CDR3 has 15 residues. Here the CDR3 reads CASSETGMYNSPLHF. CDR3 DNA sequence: TGTGCCAGCAGTGAAACAGGGATGTATAATTCACCCCTCCACTTT.

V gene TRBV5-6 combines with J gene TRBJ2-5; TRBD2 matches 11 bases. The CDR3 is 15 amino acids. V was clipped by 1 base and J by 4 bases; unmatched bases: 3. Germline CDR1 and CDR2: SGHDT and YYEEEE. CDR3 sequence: CASSLRLAGGETQYF. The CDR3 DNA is TGTGCCAGCAGCTTGCGGCTAGCGGGGGGAGAGACCCAGTACTTC.

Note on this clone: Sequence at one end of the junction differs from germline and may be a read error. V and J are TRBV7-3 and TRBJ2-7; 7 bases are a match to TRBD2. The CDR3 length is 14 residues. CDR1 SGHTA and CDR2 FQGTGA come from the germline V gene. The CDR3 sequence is CASLAGVGVYEQHF. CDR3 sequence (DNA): TGTGCCAGCCTTGCGGGGGTTGGGGTCTACGAGCAGCACTTC.